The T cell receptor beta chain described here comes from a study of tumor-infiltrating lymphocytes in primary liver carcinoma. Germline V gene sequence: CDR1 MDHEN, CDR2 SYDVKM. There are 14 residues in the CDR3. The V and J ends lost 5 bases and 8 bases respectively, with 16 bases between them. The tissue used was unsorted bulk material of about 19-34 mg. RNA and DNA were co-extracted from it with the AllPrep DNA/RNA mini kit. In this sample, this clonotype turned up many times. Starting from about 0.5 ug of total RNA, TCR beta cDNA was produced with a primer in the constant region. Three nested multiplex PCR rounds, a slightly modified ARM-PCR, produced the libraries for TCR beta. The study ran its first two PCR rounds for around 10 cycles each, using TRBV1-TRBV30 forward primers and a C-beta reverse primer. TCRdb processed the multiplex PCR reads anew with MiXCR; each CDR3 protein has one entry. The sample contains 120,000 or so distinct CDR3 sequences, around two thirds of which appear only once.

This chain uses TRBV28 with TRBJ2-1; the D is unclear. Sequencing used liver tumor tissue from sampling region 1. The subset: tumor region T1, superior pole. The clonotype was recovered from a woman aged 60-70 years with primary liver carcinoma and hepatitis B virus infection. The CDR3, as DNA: TGTGCCAGCAGTACCCTCCGGACGGCAGATGAGCAGTTCTTC. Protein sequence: CASSTLRTADEQFF.